One and the same sample provided the 21 T cell receptor beta chains below, sequenced in a study of blood T cells in healthy people across ages. Through a sample-barcoded 5' primer and a J-beta primer mix, a second PCR was run for about 6 to 12 cycles. TCRdb re-called the 5' RACE reads through MiXCR, storing one row per CDR3 protein. The table includes 700,000 to 800,000 distinct CDR3 sequences, about 42% detected once. The source material was blood. The receptors come from a woman aged 60-75 years in good health.

A note on this clonotype: One end of the junction varies from germline; a read error may be responsible. The chain carries TRBV27 and TRBJ2-7; no clear D gene. The CDR3 extends over 13 amino acids. In germline, CDR1 is MNHEY, CDR2 SMNVEV (reference sequence). CDR3 coding DNA: TGTGCCAGCAGTTTTAACGGACCCTACGAGCAGTGCTTC. It encodes CASSFNGPYEQCF.

Only a few counts were recorded for this clonotype. The chain combines TRBV3-1 with TRBJ1-1; perhaps TRBD1 as D (5 bases). The CDR3 has 15 residues. Germline CDR1 reads LGHDT; CDR2 reads YNNKEL (reference sequence). V was clipped by 5 bases and J by 6 bases, with 19 bases between them. In nucleotides, the CDR3 is TGTGCCAGCAGCTCCCGTGAGGGGCGCGTGGCTGAAGCTTTCTTT. Protein product: CASSSREGRVAEAFF. The variable domain in full, with the rest retrieved from reference TRBV3-1 and TRBJ1-1, is DTAVSQTPKYLVTQMGNDKSIKCEQNLGHDTMYWYKQDSKKFLKIMFSYNNKELIINETVPNRFSPKSPDKAHLNLHINSLELGDSAVYFCASSSREGRVAEAFFGQGTRLTVV.

The chain carries TRBV19 and TRBJ2-1; 15 nucleotides align to TRBD2. The CDR3 is made up of 22 amino acids. The V segment lost 3 bases and the J segment 1 base; nucleotides outside the gene matches: 16. Germline CDR1 is LNHDA and CDR2 is SQIVND (reference sequence). The CDR3 DNA reads TGTGCCAGTAGTATTATGGGACTAGCGGGAGGTATCCTTCGCCCTTCCTACAATGAGCAGTTCTTC. Its translation is CASSIMGLAGGILRPSYNEQFF. Full variable domain (outside the CDR3, taken from reference TRBV19 and TRBJ2-1): DGGITQSPKYLFRKEGQNVTLSCEQNLNHDAMYWYRQDPGQGLRLIYYSQIVNDFQKGDIAEGYSVSREKKESFPLTVTSAQKNPTAFYLCASSIMGLAGGILRPSYNEQFFGPGTRLTVL.

This clonotype showed up just once. The chain combines TRBV5-1 with TRBJ1-1; no reliable D call. Trimming shortened V by 2 bases and J by 2 bases, and 13 bases separated the two germline ends. The length of the CDR3 is 15 residues. CDR1 SGHRS and CDR2 YFSETQ come from the germline V gene. This CDR3 reads CASSFVGPGNTEAFF. CDR3 nucleotide sequence: TGCGCCAGCAGCTTTGTAGGGCCAGGAAACACTGAAGCTTTCTTT.

This clonotype was seen repeatedly, ten times or more. The gene calls are TRBV28 and TRBJ2-6, with unresolved D. Germline V gene data show CDR1 as MDHEN and CDR2 as SYDVKM. V gave up 4 bases and J gave up 0 bases, with 4 bases separating them. This CDR3 has 14 residues. The CDR3 nucleotides are TGTGCCAGCAGTTCTCACTCTGGGGCCAACGTCCTGACTTTC. Its translation: CASSSHSGANVLTF.

V and J are TRBV7-8 and TRBJ1-1; 9 bases align to TRBD1. CDR3 length: 18 amino acids. CDR1 is SGHVS and CDR2 is FQNEAQ in the germline V gene. V lost 0 bases, J lost 5 bases, and 13 bases stayed unmatched. CDR3 sequence: CASSLASQTGGLLTEAFF. In DNA form, the CDR3 reads TGTGCCAGCAGCTTAGCCTCGCAGACAGGGGGATTGTTGACTGAAGCTTTCTTT.

The chain joins TRBV19 to TRBJ2-4; a weak D match, TRBD1 (6 bases). This CDR3 contains 13 residues. The germline CDR1 and CDR2 sequences are LNHDA and SQIVND (reference sequence). V lost 8 bases to trimming and J lost 6 bases, with 14 bases between them. The CDR3: CASGRGGRNIQYF. The CDR3, as DNA: TGTGCCAGTGGCAGGGGTGGAAGAAACATTCAGTACTTC.

At least ten counts were recorded for this clonotype. A much larger clonotype is one base distant, so this may be a read error. The chain has TRBV29-1 and TRBJ2-5, with D tentatively TRBD1 or TRBD2 (5 bases each). The CDR3 spans 14 residues. V was clipped by 3 bases and J by 11 bases, with 22 bases between them. CDR1 SQVTM and CDR2 ANQGSEA come from the germline V gene. The CDR3 DNA follows: TGCAGCGTTGATGGGCAGGGTGAGGGCGATGAGCAGTACTTC. Protein product: CSVDGQGEGDEQYF.

The chain uses TRBV28 and TRBJ2-1, with 7 bases identical to TRBD1. The junction had 8 bases not matched to a gene; V was cut back by 5 bases and J by 1 base. The germline V gene has CDR1 MDHEN and CDR2 SYDVKM. The CDR3 has 16 amino acids. This CDR3 is CASSPLGGLSYNEQFF. In nucleotides, the CDR3 is TGTGCCAGCAGTCCACTAGGGGGCTTGTCCTACAATGAGCAGTTCTTC.

The V call is TRBV7-2, the J call TRBJ1-1; possible D gene TRBD1, 6 bases. Germline V CDR1 and CDR2: SGHTA, FQGNSA. There are 15 residues in the CDR3. Trimming removed 6 bases at V and 4 bases at J, with 18 bases between. CDR3 DNA: TGTGCCAGCAGTCCAGTAGGGGGGAGTACCACTGAAGCTTTCTTT. Residues: CASSPVGGSTTEAFF.

The rearrangement joins TRBV6-2 or TRBV6-3 to TRBJ2-7, with D possibly TRBD2 on 5 matching bases. The DNA matches TRBJ2-5 better at its end, which makes the J call doubtful. Germline CDR1 reads MNHEY; CDR2 reads SVGEGT. This CDR3 has 13 residues. In nucleotides, the CDR3 is TGTGCCAGCAACGGAAGCGGCCCCGAGACCCAGTACTTC. Translated, it gives CASNGSGPETQYF.

V and J are TRBV7-9 and TRBJ2-1, with 7 bases that match TRBD1. Trimming took 3 bases from V and 5 from J; bases not matched to a gene: 22. The CDR3 loop spans 20 amino acids. Germline loops: CDR1 SEHNR, CDR2 FQNEAQ (reference sequence). CDR3 bases: TGTGCCAGCAGCTTTTCCTCGTGGGCCTCAACAGGGGCATGGGACAATGAGCAGTTCTTC. It specifies CASSFSSWASTGAWDNEQFF.

In this sample, this clonotype turned up many times. The gene calls are TRBV21-1 and TRBJ2-5. TRBV21-1 is designated a pseudogene. CDR3 length equals 11 residues. The CDR3 protein is CASGLQETQYF. CDR3 nucleotides: TGTGCCAGCGGCCTCCAAGAGACCCAGTACTTC.

V and J are TRBV4-2 and TRBJ2-1, with D perhaps TRBD2 (6 bases). CDR1 is LGHNA, CDR2 YNFKEQ, per germline. The CDR3 length is 15 residues. V lost 2 bases, J lost 8 bases, and 16 bases lay in between. The CDR3: CASSQFVTGEHEQFF. CDR3 bases: TGTGCCAGCAGCCAATTTGTGACGGGAGAGCATGAGCAGTTCTTC.

This clonotype turned up a few times. The chain couples TRBV6-2 or TRBV6-3 to TRBJ2-6; tentatively, D is TRBD1 (5 bases). V lost 7 bases to trimming and J lost 3 bases, with 19 bases between them. The CDR3 covers 17 residues. Germline V gene lookup returns CDR1 MNHEY and CDR2 SVGEGT. For the CDR3, the DNA is TGTGCCAGCATGACAGACGGCTTTGTACTTGGGGCCAACGTCCTGACTTTC. Protein product: CASMTDGFVLGANVLTF.

Remarks on this clonotype: A much larger clone lies a single base off, so this may be a read error. The chain joins TRBV4-1 to TRBJ2-3; D call uncertain. This CDR3 has 14 residues. The germline CDR1 and CDR2 sequences are MGHRA and YSYEKL. V dropped 6 bases and J dropped 4 bases, with 14 bases sitting between them. CDR3 protein: CASRPKFPADTQYF. The CDR3 DNA is TGCGCCAGCAGACCAAAGTTTCCCGCAGATACGCAGTATTTT.

As DNA, the CDR3 is TGTGCCAGCAGCACTCCGGGACAGTGGACCTACGAGCAGTACTTC. Translation gives CASSTPGQWTYEQYF. The V call is TRBV7-9, the J call TRBJ2-7; TRBD1 matches at 7 bases. From germline, CDR1 is SEHNR and CDR2 FQNEAQ (reference sequence). V lost 5 bases and J lost 2; bases outside the gene matches: 9. This CDR3 spans 15 amino acids.

In the case of this clonotype: A much larger clone differs from this one at a single base, so this may be a read error. The rearrangement uses TRBV27 and TRBJ2-4; either TRBD1 or TRBD2 may fit D (5 bases each). The germline CDR1 and CDR2 sequences are MNHEY and SMNVEV (reference sequence). The CDR3 length is 14 residues. CDR3 residues: CASGDRGNKNIQCF. CDR3 DNA sequence: TGTGCCAGCGGGGACCGGGGTAACAAAAACATTCAGTGCTTC.

The chain employs TRBV12-3 or TRBV12-4 and TRBJ2-3; D unresolved. The CDR3 contains 13 residues. Trimming took off 2 bases at V and 8 bases at J, with 11 bases between the two ends. Here the CDR3 reads CASSLSPSGTQYF. The CDR3 nucleotides are TGTGCCAGCAGTTTATCCCCATCGGGTACGCAGTATTTT.

V usage is TRBV15 and J usage is TRBJ1-2; possibly TRBD1 for D (5 bases). Trimming took off 4 bases at V and 4 bases at J, with 16 bases between the two ends. The V gene's germline CDR1 is LNHNV and CDR2 YYDKDF (reference sequence). This CDR3 has 15 residues. The CDR3 DNA sequence: TGTGCCACCAGCACTGCCGGGATTGGGGGCTATGGCTACACCTTC. It translates to CATSTAGIGGYGYTF.

This clonotype was detected only a few times. The chain uses TRBV18 and TRBJ2-7; 9 bases fit TRBD1. The germline V gene has CDR1 KGHSH and CDR2 LQKENI. Losses at the gene ends were 0 bases for V and 1 base for J; bases not matched to a gene: 7. The CDR3 length is 17 residues. The CDR3 bases are TGTGCCAGCTCACCACCAATGGGACAGGGATATTCCTACGAGCAGTACTTC. Protein: CASSPPMGQGYSYEQYF. The variable domain in full, with the rest retrieved from reference TRBV18 and TRBJ2-7, is NAGVMQNPRHLVRRRGQEARLRCSPMKGHSHVYWYRQLPEEGLKFMVYLQKENIIDESGMPKERFSAEFPKEGPSILRIQQVVRGDSAAYFCASSPPMGQGYSYEQYFGPGTRLTVT.